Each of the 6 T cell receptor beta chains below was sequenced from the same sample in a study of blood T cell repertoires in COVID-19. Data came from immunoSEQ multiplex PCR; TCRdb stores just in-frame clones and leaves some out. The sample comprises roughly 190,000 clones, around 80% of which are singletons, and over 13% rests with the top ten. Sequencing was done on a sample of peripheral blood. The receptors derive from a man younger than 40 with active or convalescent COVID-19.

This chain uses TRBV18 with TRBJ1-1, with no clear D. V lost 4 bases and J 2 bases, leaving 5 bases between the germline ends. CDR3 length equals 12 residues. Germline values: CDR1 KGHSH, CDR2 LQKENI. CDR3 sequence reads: CASSLANTEAFF. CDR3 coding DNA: TGTGCCAGCTCACTGGCAAACACTGAAGCTTTCTTT.

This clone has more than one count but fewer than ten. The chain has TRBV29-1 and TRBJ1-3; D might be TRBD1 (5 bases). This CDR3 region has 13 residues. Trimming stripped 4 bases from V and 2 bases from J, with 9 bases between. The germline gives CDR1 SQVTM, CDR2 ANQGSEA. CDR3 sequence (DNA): TGCAGCGTTGGACAGATGGCTGGAAACACCATATATTTT. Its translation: CSVGQMAGNTIYF.

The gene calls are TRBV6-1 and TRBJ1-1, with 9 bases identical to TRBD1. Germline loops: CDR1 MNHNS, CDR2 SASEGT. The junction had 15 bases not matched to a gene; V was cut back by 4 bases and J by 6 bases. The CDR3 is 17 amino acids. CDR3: CASSGVNPGQGRAEAFF. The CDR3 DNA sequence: TGTGCCAGCAGTGGCGTGAATCCGGGACAGGGACGGGCTGAAGCTTTCTTT.

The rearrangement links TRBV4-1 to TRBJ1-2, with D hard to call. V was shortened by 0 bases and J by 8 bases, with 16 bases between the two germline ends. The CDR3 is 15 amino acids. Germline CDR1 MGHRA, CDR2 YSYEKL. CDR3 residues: CASSQDQEGYWGYTF. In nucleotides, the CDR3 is TGCGCCAGCAGCCAAGATCAGGAGGGTTACTGGGGCTACACCTTC.

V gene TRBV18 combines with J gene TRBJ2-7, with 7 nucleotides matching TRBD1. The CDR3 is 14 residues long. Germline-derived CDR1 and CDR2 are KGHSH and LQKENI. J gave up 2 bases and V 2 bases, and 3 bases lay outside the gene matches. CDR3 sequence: CASSPNRGTYEQYF. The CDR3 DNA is TGTGCCAGCTCACCAAACAGGGGTACCTACGAGCAGTACTTC.

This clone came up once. In DNA form, the CDR3 reads TGTGCCAGCACTTCAGGGGGCAATCAGCCCCAGCATTTT. It specifies CASTSGGNQPQHF. The chain uses TRBV2 and TRBJ1-5; maybe TRBD1 (6 bases). The length of the CDR3 is 13 residues. Looked up from germline, CDR1 is SNHLY and CDR2 is FYNNEI. V was shortened by 7 bases and J by 2 bases, with 9 bases between the two germline ends. Based on the CDR3 plus reference TRBV2 and TRBJ1-5, the full variable domain is EPEVTQTPSHQVTQMGQEVILRCVPISNHLYFYWYRQILGQKVEFLVSFYNNEISEKSEIFDDQFSVERPDGSNFTLKIRSTKLEDSAMYFCASTSGGNQPQHFGDGTRLSIL.